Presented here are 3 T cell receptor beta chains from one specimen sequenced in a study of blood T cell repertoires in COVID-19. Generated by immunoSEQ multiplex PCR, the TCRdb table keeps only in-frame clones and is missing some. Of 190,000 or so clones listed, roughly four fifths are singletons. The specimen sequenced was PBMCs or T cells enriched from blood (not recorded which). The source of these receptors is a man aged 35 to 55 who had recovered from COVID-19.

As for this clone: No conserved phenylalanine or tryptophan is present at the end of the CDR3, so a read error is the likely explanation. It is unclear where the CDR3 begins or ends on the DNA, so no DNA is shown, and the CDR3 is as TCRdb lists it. This CDR3 reads CASSVPRDRGPPTENFLGE. The genes are TRBV7-8 and TRBJ1-2; the table gives TRBD1 as D, unverified against the DNA. The length of the CDR3 is 19 amino acids, counting both ends. CDR1 SGHVS and CDR2 FQNEAQ come from the germline V gene.

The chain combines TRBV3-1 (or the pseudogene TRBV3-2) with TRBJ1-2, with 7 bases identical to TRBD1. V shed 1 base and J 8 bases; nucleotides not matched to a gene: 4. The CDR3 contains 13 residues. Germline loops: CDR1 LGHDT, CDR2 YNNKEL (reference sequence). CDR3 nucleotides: TGTGCCAGCAGCCAAGCCCCGGGACAGGGCTACACCTTC. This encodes CASSQAPGQGYTF.

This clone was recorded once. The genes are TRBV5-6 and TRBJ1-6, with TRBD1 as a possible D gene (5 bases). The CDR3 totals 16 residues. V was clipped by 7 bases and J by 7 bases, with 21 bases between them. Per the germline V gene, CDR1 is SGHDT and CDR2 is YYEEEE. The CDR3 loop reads CASRGRTNLRNSPLHF. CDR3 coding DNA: TGTGCCAGCCGGGGGAGAACAAACCTCAGAAATTCACCCCTCCACTTT.